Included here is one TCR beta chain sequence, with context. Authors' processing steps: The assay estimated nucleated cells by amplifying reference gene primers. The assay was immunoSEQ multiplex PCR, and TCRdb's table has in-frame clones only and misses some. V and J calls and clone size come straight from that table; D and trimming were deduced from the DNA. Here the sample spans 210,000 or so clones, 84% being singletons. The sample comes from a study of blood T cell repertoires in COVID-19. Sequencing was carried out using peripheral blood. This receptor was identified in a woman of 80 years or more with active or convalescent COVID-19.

The CDR3 protein is CASSPTGTGVEQYF. CDR3 coding DNA: TGTGCCAGCTCACCGACCGGGACAGGGGTCGAGCAGTACTTC. The rearrangement links TRBV18 to TRBJ2-7, with 10 bases that match TRBD1. This CDR3 has 14 amino acids. Germline V gene data show CDR1 as KGHSH and CDR2 as LQKENI. After removal of 3 bases from V and 6 bases from J, the junction contained 5 bases not matched to a gene.